The entry below describes one T cell receptor (beta chain). Its target is not known. This specimen belongs to a study of cytomegalovirus exposure and HLA in healthy donors. Across the whole study: The platform used for the roughly 120 validation repertoires matched that of the approximately 670 first-cohort repertoires, a later analysis reported. Study-wide findings and caveats: It was 160 or so TCR beta chains that were listed as cytomegalovirus-associated. In vitro, a few CMV-associated chains proved specific for CMV antigens.

The donors formed part of the roughly 120-subject validation cohort, distinct from the roughly 640-subject first cohort. Germline assignment: CDR1 MNHEY and CDR2 SVGAGI. This CDR3 is 16 amino acids long. V shed 0 bases, J shed 4 bases, and the junction held 6 bases outside the gene matches. Here immunoSEQ multiplex PCR was the method, and the copy in TCRdb shows in-frame clones only, minus some. The sample consists of 100,000 to 130,000 clones, about 85% of them appearing once. The chain links TRBV6-5 to TRBJ1-2; 9 positions agree with TRBD1. Sequencing input: PBMCs. This TCR derives from a woman aged 18 to 35 in good health and CMV-seronegative. The CDR3 DNA sequence: TGTGCCAGCAGTTACTCGAGAACAGGGGGCGGCTATGGCTACACCTTC. Its protein product is CASSYSRTGGGYGYTF.